The 32 T cell receptor beta chains below were found in one sample sequenced in a study of PD-L1 blockade in urothelial cancer (dated 2017 in TCRdb). The time point label corresponds to: peripheral blood 6 weeks after treatment start. Library preparation was by the immunoSEQ multiplex PCR assay. TCRdb limited this immuneACCESS table to in-frame rearrangements with V and J called. A share of clones is missing; checked studies link under half to unresolved V genes, and the rest is unexplained. Here the sample has tens of thousands of clones; approximately 90% occur a single time. The ten largest make up around 0.87% of the sample. This sample comprised PBMCs, obtained around atezolizumab (anti-PD-L1) treatment. These receptor sequences come from a woman older than 75 with urothelial cancer.

This clone has a single count. The chain employs TRBV6-1 and TRBJ2-7, with 7 positions matching TRBD2. The V segment lost 6 bases and the J segment 2 bases; nucleotides outside the gene matches: 7. The germline V gene encodes CDR1 MNHNS and CDR2 SASEGT. The CDR3 has 14 amino acids. The CDR3 bases are TGTGCCAGCAGGAGGCGGGAGTCCCCCTACGAGCAGTACTTC. Encoded protein: CASRRRESPYEQYF.

V gene TRBV11-2 combines with J gene TRBJ2-3; 7 nucleotides align to TRBD1. Germline loops: CDR1 SGHAT, CDR2 FQNNGV. Germline trimming cut 5 bases from V and 2 bases from J; bases unmatched to any gene: 4. The CDR3 totals 14 residues. Here the CDR3 reads CASSRDSVTDTQYF. The CDR3 DNA reads TGTGCCAGCAGCCGGGACAGCGTCACAGATACGCAGTATTTT. The whole variable domain, filled in from reference TRBV11-2 and TRBJ2-3, reads EAGVAQSPRYKIIEKRQSVAFWCNPISGHATLYWYQQILGQGPKLLIQFQNNGVVDDSQLPKDRFSAERLKGVDSTLKIQPAKLEDSAVYLCASSRDSVTDTQYFGPGTRLTVL.

The J gene is TRBJ2-3, the V gene TRBV30; 7 bases are shared with TRBD1. CDR1 is GTSNPN, CDR2 SVGIG, per germline (reference sequence). The V and J ends lost 5 bases and 6 bases, in that order; junction bases with no gene match: 14. The CDR3 has 15 residues. The CDR3 nucleotides are TGTGCCTGGCGGGGACAGCATACGCCCGGGGATACGCAGTATTTT. It codes for CAWRGQHTPGDTQYF.

The chain has TRBV13 and TRBJ2-7, with 11 bases aligning to TRBD2. CDR1 PRHDT and CDR2 FYEKMQ come from the germline V gene (reference sequence). V dropped 5 bases and J dropped 6; count of bases not matched to a gene: 9. The CDR3 is 15 residues long. CDR3 residues: CASSIVAGGASEQYF. The CDR3 DNA sequence: TGTGCCAGCAGCATCGTAGCGGGAGGGGCTTCCGAGCAGTACTTC.

The gene calls are TRBV15 and TRBJ2-1; D is ambiguous. With 0 bases removed from V and 3 bases from J, the gap between germline ends came to 15 bases. The CDR3 spans 17 residues. CDR1 and CDR2 (germline): LNHNV, YYDKDF (reference sequence). The CDR3 here is CATSRDKHSSFYNEQFF. The CDR3 coding sequence is TGTGCCACCAGCAGAGATAAGCACAGCAGCTTCTACAATGAGCAGTTCTTC.

The rearrangement uses TRBV9 and TRBJ2-3, with TRBD1 as a possible D gene (5 bases). V was pared by 0 bases and J by 5 bases, with 13 bases between. CDR1 SGDLS and CDR2 YYNGEE come from the germline V gene. The CDR3 covers 15 residues. The CDR3 sequence: CASSVAATQGDTQYF. The CDR3, as DNA: TGTGCCAGCAGCGTAGCAGCGACCCAGGGAGATACGCAGTATTTT.

The V gene is TRBV7-9, the J gene TRBJ1-4, with a tentative D call TRBD1 (6 bases). V was cut by 3 bases and J by 8 bases, with 10 bases left in between. From germline, CDR1 is SEHNR and CDR2 FQNEAQ (reference sequence). This CDR3 contains 13 residues. The CDR3 coding sequence is TGTGCCAGCAGCTTCAGGGGTGGAGAAAAACTGTTTTTT. Translated, it gives CASSFRGGEKLFF.

V usage is TRBV10-3 and J usage is TRBJ2-7, with 10 bases identical to TRBD1. The V gene end was trimmed by 2 bases and the J gene end by 5 bases; junction bases not matched to a gene: 6. The germline gives CDR1 ENHRY, CDR2 SYGVKD. The CDR3 runs to 15 residues. This CDR3 reads CAISESGTGVNEQYF. CDR3 sequence (DNA): TGTGCCATCAGTGAGAGCGGGACAGGGGTCAACGAGCAGTACTTC.

The gene calls are TRBV6-1 and TRBJ2-7; weak D call: TRBD2 (5 bases). CDR3 length: 11 amino acids. Trimming left V 6 bases short and J 5 bases short, with 8 bases between. From germline, CDR1 is MNHNS and CDR2 SASEGT. The CDR3 coding sequence is TGTGCCAGCAGCGGGGTTAACGAGCAGTACTTC. It specifies CASSGVNEQYF.

The chain has TRBV19 and TRBJ2-2; TRBD1 matches at 10 bases. CDR3 length: 16 residues. Germline lookup yields CDR1 LNHDA and CDR2 SQIVND (reference sequence). The J segment lost 5 bases and the V segment lost 7 bases, leaving 10 bases of the junction unmatched. The CDR3: CASTETGGRGTGELFF. In DNA, the CDR3 is TGTGCCAGTACCGAGACAGGGGGCCGGGGGACCGGGGAGCTGTTTTTT.

The rearrangement links TRBV27 to TRBJ2-5, with TRBD1 as a possible D gene (6 bases). Germline lookup yields CDR1 MNHEY and CDR2 SMNVEV (reference sequence). The CDR3 is made up of 15 amino acids. V gave up 8 bases and J gave up 4 bases, with 20 bases separating them. The CDR3 loop reads CASRPGTRTIETQYF. As DNA, the CDR3 is TGTGCCAGCCGTCCCGGGACACGAACGATAGAGACCCAGTACTTC.

The V gene is TRBV5-1, the J gene TRBJ1-2; TRBD1 matches at 8 bases. The CDR3 sequence is 13 residues long. Germline CDR1 reads SGHRS; CDR2 reads YFSETQ. V trimming: 4 bases; J trimming: 5 bases; junction bases outside the gene matches: 4. In DNA, the CDR3 is TGCGCCAGCAGCGCCGGGACAGGATATGGCTACACCTTC. The encoded protein is CASSAGTGYGYTF. The full variable domain, in which reference TRBV5-1 and TRBJ1-2 provide the parts outside the CDR3, is KAGVTQTPRYLIKTRGQQVTLSCSPISGHRSVSWYQQTPGQGLQFLFEYFSETQRNKGNFPGRFSGRQFSNSRSEMNVSTLELGDSALYLCASSAGTGYGYTFGSGTRLTVV.

V usage is TRBV5-1 and J usage is TRBJ2-7; TRBD1 aligns across 7 bases. J gave up 5 bases and V 4 bases, and 12 bases lay outside the gene matches. This CDR3 has 15 residues. CDR1 and CDR2 (germline): SGHRS, YFSETQ. The CDR3 sequence: CASSPQATGFNEQYF. The CDR3 coding sequence is TGCGCCAGCAGCCCCCAGGCGACAGGGTTCAACGAGCAGTACTTC.

The genes are TRBV5-1 and TRBJ2-1, with 12 bases matching TRBD2. Germline V CDR1 and CDR2: SGHRS, YFSETQ. The CDR3 sequence is 13 residues long. The trim removed 4 bases at V and 7 bases at J, leaving 0 bases unmatched. The CDR3 spells CASSTSGRNEQFF. The CDR3 DNA reads as TGCGCCAGCAGCACTAGCGGGAGGAATGAGCAGTTCTTC. The full variable domain, completed using reference TRBV5-1 and TRBJ2-1, is KAGVTQTPRYLIKTRGQQVTLSCSPISGHRSVSWYQQTPGQGLQFLFEYFSETQRNKGNFPGRFSGRQFSNSRSEMNVSTLELGDSALYLCASSTSGRNEQFFGPGTRLTVL.

This clone was seen once. J is TRBJ2-3 and V is TRBV7-2, with 7 bases identical to TRBD1. Germline V gene sequence: CDR1 SGHTA, CDR2 FQGNSA. The CDR3 consists of 14 residues. Losses at the gene ends were 6 bases for V and 2 bases for J; bases not matched to a gene: 5. In nucleotides, the CDR3 is TGTGCCAGCAGACCGACAGGGTACACAGATACGCAGTATTTT. Encoded protein: CASRPTGYTDTQYF. Complete variable domain (other parts from reference TRBV7-2 and TRBJ2-3): GAGVSQSPSNKVTEKGKDVELRCDPISGHTALYWYRQSLGQGLEFLIYFQGNSAPDKSGLPSDRFSAERTGGSVSTLTIQRTQQEDSAVYLCASRPTGYTDTQYFGPGTRLTVL.

This chain joins TRBV19 and TRBJ1-1; TRBD1 matches 7 bases. Germline V gene data show CDR1 as LNHDA and CDR2 as SQIVND (reference sequence). V lost 5 bases and J lost 4; bases outside the gene matches: 7. This CDR3 has 14 residues. The CDR3 loop is CASSAQGLVTEAFF. DNA for the CDR3: TGTGCCAGTAGTGCACAGGGGTTGGTCACTGAAGCTTTCTTT.

This clone came up once. V and J are TRBV5-1 and TRBJ2-3, with a weak D call TRBD2 (5 bases). This CDR3 comprises 18 residues. Germline V gene sequence: CDR1 SGHRS, CDR2 YFSETQ. The V and J ends lost 0 bases and 0 bases respectively, with 17 bases between them. The CDR3 DNA is TGCGCCAGCAGCTTGGAGTTACAGCGGACCGCGAGCACAGATACGCAGTATTTT. Amino acids: CASSLELQRTASTDTQYF.

The chain carries TRBV7-2 and TRBJ1-5; D is possibly TRBD1 (5 bases). The germline gives CDR1 SGHTA, CDR2 FQGNSA. Between the trimmed V and J ends, which lost 5 bases and 4 bases, there was a span of 15 bases. There are 15 residues in the CDR3. For the CDR3, the DNA is TGTGCCAGCAGCCCCGGTGGGGCCGTGAATCAGCCCCAGCATTTT. It codes for CASSPGGAVNQPQHF. Drawing the rest from reference TRBV7-2 and TRBJ1-5, the complete variable domain is GAGVSQSPSNKVTEKGKDVELRCDPISGHTALYWYRQSLGQGLEFLIYFQGNSAPDKSGLPSDRFSAERTGGSVSTLTIQRTQQEDSAVYLCASSPGGAVNQPQHFGDGTRLSIL.

The chain employs TRBV5-1 and TRBJ2-5; perhaps TRBD1 as D (6 bases). The CDR3 contains 15 residues. The V end was cut by 7 bases, the J end by 4 bases, with 20 bases between. CDR1 and CDR2 (germline): SGHRS, YFSETQ. The CDR3 DNA sequence: TGCGCCAGCCTCTGGGGGAGAGGGGGAGCAGAGACCCAGTACTTC. It specifies CASLWGRGGAETQYF.

J is TRBJ1-6 and V is TRBV6-5; 7 bases fit TRBD1. V dropped 6 bases and J dropped 8; count of bases not matched to a gene: 7. The V gene's germline CDR1 is MNHEY and CDR2 SVGAGI. The CDR3 has 14 amino acids. CDR3 protein: CASSPGQEYSPLHF. CDR3 nucleotides: TGTGCCAGCAGCCCCGGACAGGAGTATTCACCCCTCCACTTT.

The rearrangement links TRBV28 to TRBJ2-1; D remains unclear. The CDR3 length is 14 residues. The V and J ends lost 7 bases and 2 bases respectively, with 12 bases between them. CDR1 and CDR2 from the germline V gene are MDHEN and SYDVKM. The CDR3 DNA reads as TGTGCCAGCAATGAGTGGCAGGCCTACAATGAGCAGTTCTTC. It yields the protein CASNEWQAYNEQFF.

The chain has TRBV2 and TRBJ1-4; 7 bases line up with TRBD1. This CDR3 spans 15 amino acids. J was trimmed by 8 bases and V by 7 bases; bases with no gene match: 13. Germline V lookup: CDR1 SNHLY, CDR2 FYNNEI. CDR3 nucleotides: TGTGCCAGCAACCCCGGGACAGCCCTTCGGGAAAAACTGTTTTTT. It yields the protein CASNPGTALREKLFF.

This clone was observed a single time. The gene calls are TRBV5-1 and TRBJ1-3; D not certain. Germline V lookup: CDR1 SGHRS, CDR2 YFSETQ. The CDR3 totals 15 residues. V shed 5 bases and J shed 0 bases, with 12 bases lying between them. CDR3 loop: CASSQTPTSGNTIYF. DNA of the CDR3: TGCGCCAGCAGTCAGACACCTACCTCTGGAAACACCATATATTTT.

The V and J genes are TRBV28 and TRBJ1-1; D gene uncertain. V was shortened by 7 bases and J by 1 base, with 4 bases between the two germline ends. CDR1 and CDR2 (germline): MDHEN, SYDVKM. This CDR3 is built from 11 residues. CDR3 loop: CASNSNTEAFF. CDR3 DNA: TGTGCCAGCAACTCGAACACTGAAGCTTTCTTT.

The CDR3 region is CASSESTGGLAQYF. CDR3 nucleotides: TGCGCCAGCAGTGAGTCAACAGGGGGACTGGCCCAGTACTTC. The chain uses TRBV10-1 and TRBJ2-5; TRBD1 matches 8 bases. The J segment lost 9 bases and the V segment lost 0 bases, leaving 6 bases of the junction unmatched. CDR3 size: 14 residues. Germline V CDR1 and CDR2: WNHNN, SYGVQD (reference sequence).

This clone was recorded a few times. The V call is TRBV28, the J call TRBJ2-1; 9 nucleotides agree with TRBD2. CDR1 and CDR2 (germline): MDHEN, SYDVKM. The CDR3 runs to 19 residues. V lost 4 bases to trimming and J lost 2 bases; unmatched junction nucleotides: 15. The CDR3 DNA reads as TGTGCCAGCAGTTCCGTGACTAGCGGAGGTGGGGCGACCTACAATGAGCAGTTCTTC. It is translated as CASSSVTSGGGATYNEQFF. Supplemented by reference TRBV28 and TRBJ2-1, the full variable domain reads DVKVTQSSRYLVKRTGEKVFLECVQDMDHENMFWYRQDPGLGLRLIYFSYDVKMKEKGDIPEGYSVSREKKERFSLILESASTNQTSMYLCASSSVTSGGGATYNEQFFGPGTRLTVL.

This chain connects TRBV7-3 to TRBJ2-1; TRBD2 agrees at 8 bases. The V gene's germline CDR1 is SGHTA and CDR2 FQGTGA. The CDR3 totals 15 residues. The ends lost 4 bases at V and 4 bases at J; junction bases unmatched: 6. The CDR3 DNA reads as TGTGCCAGCAGCTATGCGGGCGGGGGGTACAATGAGCAGTTCTTC. Its translation is CASSYAGGGYNEQFF.

This clone was seen a few times. V and J are TRBV5-1 and TRBJ1-5; TRBD1 matches at 7 bases. This CDR3 is 15 amino acids long. With V trimmed by 3 bases and J by 4 bases, 7 bases remained unmatched. Per the germline V gene, CDR1 is SGHRS and CDR2 is YFSETQ. CDR3 amino acids: CASSSEPGQNQPQHF. CDR3 bases: TGCGCCAGCAGCTCTGAGCCGGGACAGAATCAGCCCCAGCATTTT.

The V and J genes are TRBV10-3 and TRBJ2-7; 7 nucleotides align to TRBD1. Germline V gene data show CDR1 as ENHRY and CDR2 as SYGVKD. The CDR3 is 11 amino acids. J gave up 4 bases and V 8 bases, and 2 bases lay outside the gene matches. The CDR3 DNA sequence: TGTGCCATCGGACAGGCTTACGAGCAGTACTTC. This encodes CAIGQAYEQYF.

The CDR3, as DNA: TGTGCCACCAGCAGAGATATCAGGGCAGATACGCAGTATTTT. Translation gives CATSRDIRADTQYF. The rearrangement joins TRBV15 to TRBJ2-3; D is perhaps TRBD1 (5 bases). V dropped 0 bases and J dropped 4 bases, with 8 bases sitting between them. This CDR3 has 14 residues. The germline V gene encodes CDR1 LNHNV and CDR2 YYDKDF (reference sequence).

The chain couples TRBV28 to TRBJ1-5; TRBD1 is a possible D gene (5 bases). The CDR3 spans 15 residues. The germline V gene has CDR1 MDHEN and CDR2 SYDVKM. V lost 4 bases to trimming and J lost 3 bases, with 13 bases between them. CDR3: CASSSQGGLNQPQHF. The CDR3 DNA sequence: TGTGCCAGCAGTTCCCAGGGTGGCCTCAATCAGCCCCAGCATTTT.

This clone has a handful of counts. The chain has TRBV28 and TRBJ1-4; 9 bases align to TRBD1. J gave up 10 bases and V 5 bases, and 5 bases lay outside the gene matches. The CDR3 runs 13 residues. The germline V gene encodes CDR1 MDHEN and CDR2 SYDVKM. In DNA form, the CDR3 reads TGTGCCAGCAGTCAGCCGACAGGGGGAAAACTGTTTTTT. This sequence encodes CASSQPTGGKLFF. Full variable domain (missing parts from reference TRBV28 and TRBJ1-4): DVKVTQSSRYLVKRTGEKVFLECVQDMDHENMFWYRQDPGLGLRLIYFSYDVKMKEKGDIPEGYSVSREKKERFSLILESASTNQTSMYLCASSQPTGGKLFFGSGTQLSVL.